This section outlines one T cell receptor beta chain sequence together with its context. Its specificity is unknown. The data were taken from a study of beta chain features in type 1 diabetes. Whole-study findings and limits: Whether TCRB rearrangement is influenced by HLA type went unresolved here. Moderate yet significant TCRB CDR3 shortening was seen in Type 1 diabetes patients in all four CD4+ subsets.

Of the isolated RNA, all was reverse transcribed, and so the sequenced material was expressed TCRB transcripts. The repertoire was sequenced with immunoSEQ multiplex PCR; TCRdb's copy has only in-frame clones and lacks some. In the table there are around 650,000 clones, under 15% of which are singletons. Germline V gives CDR1 SNHLY, CDR2 FYNNEI. This CDR3 has 17 residues. V shed 6 bases and J 3 bases; nucleotides not matched to a gene: 14. This sequence originates from a man younger than 40 with type 1 diabetes. This rearrangement joins TRBV2 to TRBJ2-3, with 8 bases fitting TRBD1. Sequencing was done on a sample of naive CD4+ T cells from blood. The CDR3 loop is CASSEPRTGQRTDTQYF. CDR3 sequence (DNA): TGTGCCAGCAGCGAGCCCCGGACAGGGCAAAGGACAGATACGCAGTATTTT. The full variable domain, its missing parts supplied by reference TRBV2 and TRBJ2-3, is EPEVTQTPSHQVTQMGQEVILRCVPISNHLYFYWYRQILGQKVEFLVSFYNNEISEKSEIFDDQFSVERPDGSNFTLKIRSTKLEDSAMYFCASSEPRTGQRTDTQYFGPGTRLTVL.